This T cell receptor (beta chain) was recorded in a study of T cell changes during pregnancy in multiple sclerosis. Per the germline V gene, CDR1 is SGHRS and CDR2 is YFSETQ. CDR3 length: 17 residues. Germline trimming cut 0 bases from V and 7 bases from J; bases unmatched to any gene: 11. Produced via immunoSEQ multiplex PCR; TCRdb's table is partial and in-frame only. The sample shows about 99,000 clones, around 91% of them seen only once. The sample consisted of peripheral blood, taken after pregnancy. The sequence was obtained from a female donor with multiple sclerosis, enrolled in a pregnancy study. The V gene is TRBV5-1, the J gene TRBJ2-1, with 9 nucleotides matching TRBD2. DNA of the CDR3: TGCGCCAGCAGCTTGGACCTCGACCGGCGGGAGGGGAATGAGCAGTTCTTC. Translated: CASSLDLDRREGNEQFF.